The subject of this entry is one T cell receptor (beta chain). No cognate antigen has been identified for it. No much larger clone is present one base from it, and per-base qualities are unavailable. The data derive from a study of technical replicates of blood from a handful of donors listed by TCRdb under 2017. Library preparation used the immunoSEQ multiplex PCR assay. Imported from immuneACCESS, the table was reduced by TCRdb to in-frame sequences with V and J called. These copies leave out some clones; in studies compared against another copy, an unresolved V gene accounts for under half, and the cause of the remainder is not known. The sample contains roughly 93,000 clones, around 95% of them found a single time. The ten largest clones take up approximately 0.21% of the sample. Counted from cysteine to phenylalanine, this CDR3 has 14 amino acids. Just the 42-base CDR3 DNA is kept, in frame starting at base 1. CDR1 and CDR2, looked up from the germline V gene (reference sequence), are LNHNV and YYDKDF. For this chain, trimming is 2 bases at the V end and 5 bases at the J end, and the number of junction bases without a gene match is 6.

Sequencing was performed on T cells isolated from PBMCs. The chain is assembled from TRBV15 and TRBJ2-7; 7 bases in the middle match TRBD1. This clonotype was sampled from a human donor in good health. The nucleotide sequence is TGTGCCACCAGCAGACTACAACAGGGGAACGAGCAGTACTTC. It translates to CATSRLQQGNEQYF.